This T cell receptor (beta chain) was sequenced in a study of T cells in pancreatic ductal adenocarcinoma (dated by TCRdb to about 2017). Study-level background: The work assessed suppressive cells as well as CD8+ T cells infiltrating resected pancreatic ductal adenocarcinoma, measuring their numbers, locations, and properties, in order to shed light on the adaptive T-cell response that occurs naturally.

Measured from the cysteine to the phenylalanine, the CDR3 is 13 residues long. Only the CDR3 DNA is retained, 39 bases long and in frame from the first base. CDR1 SGHRS and CDR2 YFSETQ were looked up in the germline V gene. V and J lose 0 bases and 8 bases, and a span of 8 bases separates them. The selected pancreatic ductal adenocarcinoma patients had received surgery without neoadjuvant therapy. Peripheral blood was collected in heparin tubes, and PBMCs were then isolated from the blood with a histopaque density gradient and cryopreserved in around 10% DMSO. Using the DNeasy Blood and Tissue Kit along with Proteinase K and RNase treatment, genomic DNA was extracted from 7 PBMC specimens and about nine flash-frozen tumor specimens. TCR beta CDR3 regions were amplified from genomic DNA using the immunoSEQ hsTCRB kit. An Illumina HiSeq system was used for high-throughput TRB CDR3 sequencing. For the original study's pipeline: The immunoSEQ software was used to analyze sequencing reads, and nonproductive sequences containing premature stops or frame-shifts were excluded. Clonality of the repertoire was calculated as one minus the Shannon entropy normalized by log2 of the number of unique productive sequences. The table comes from immuneACCESS by way of TCRdb, which keeps in-frame sequences with V and J called. Part of the clones is missing from these tables; in studies checked, under half for an unresolved V gene and the rest for unknown reasons. V and J calls and clone size are those listed in that table; D and trimming were worked out from the DNA. The sample profile shows roughly 17,000 clones; 88% of them were found once. The ten largest clones capture 0.94% of the sample.

The full study reports these points: T-cell clonality showed no significant difference between tumor and blood, with a mean clonality of about 0.11 in tumors and 0.06 to 0.08 in blood. Tumor versus blood clonality comparisons may be biased because tumors are enriched in CD45RO+ effector rather than naive T cells, biasing toward lower diversity. Because most pancreatic cancer patients present with inoperable disease, the resected cohort was biased toward the minority with early-stage disease. Blood samples had more total productive templates and 6.5 to 9.5-fold more unique clonotypes than tumor samples.

With respect to this clone: No cognate antigen has been identified for it. The sample holds no much larger clone one base away, and base qualities are not on file.

This TCR was recovered from a human donor with pancreatic ductal adenocarcinoma. Sequencing input: PBMCs. The chain employs TRBV5-1 and TRBJ1-4; no D gene is confidently identified. The CDR3 protein sequence reads: CASSLGGGEKLFF. The nucleotides are TGCGCCAGCAGCTTGGGTGGAGGCGAAAAACTGTTTTTT.